These 4 T cell receptor beta chains originate from one sample sequenced in a study of blood T cell repertoires in COVID-19. The assay was immunoSEQ multiplex PCR, and TCRdb's table has in-frame clones only and misses some. The data hold 90,000 to 120,000 clones, with around 89% observed a single time. Sample: peripheral blood. These receptors were collected from a man between 40 and 49 years old with active or convalescent COVID-19.

This chain uses TRBV7-2 with TRBJ2-7, with 9 bases lining up with TRBD1. The CDR3 covers 16 residues. V lost 5 bases to trimming and J lost 5 bases; unmatched junction nucleotides: 13. Germline-derived CDR1 and CDR2 are SGHTA and FQGNSA. CDR3 in amino acids: CASSLTGTGLVNEQYF. CDR3 bases: TGTGCCAGCAGCCTTACCGGGACAGGGTTGGTCAACGAGCAGTACTTC.

The chain recombines TRBV29-1 with TRBJ1-2; tentative D call: TRBD1 (5 bases). CDR3 length: 11 residues. Germline CDR1 reads SQVTM; CDR2 reads ANQGSEA. The CDR3 bases are TGCAGATTAGGACAACTCTATGGCTACACCTTC. It codes for CRLGQLYGYTF.

This clone was recorded only once. The rearrangement links TRBV6-2 or TRBV6-3 to TRBJ1-5; tentative D call: TRBD1 (5 bases). From germline, CDR1 is MNHEY and CDR2 SVGEGT. The CDR3 spans 13 residues. Trimming cost V 6 bases and J 3 bases, with 9 bases left between them. The DNA of the CDR3 is TGTGCCAGCAGCGACAGTTTCAATCAGCCCCAGCATTTT. Its translation is CASSDSFNQPQHF.

The chain recombines TRBV10-3 with TRBJ2-7; 9 positions match TRBD1. The CDR3 has 14 amino acids. Germline V gene sequence: CDR1 ENHRY, CDR2 SYGVKD. V was clipped by 5 bases and J by 2 bases; unmatched bases: 4. DNA of the CDR3: TGTGCCATCAGTCTGGGACAGGGTCCCTACGAGCAGTACTTC. This sequence encodes CAISLGQGPYEQYF.